This TCR beta chain was captured by sequencing in a study of blood T cell repertoires in COVID-19. The overall study: There were acute and convalescent COVID-19 samples, and they came from the United States, Italy and Spain.

Authors' processing steps: Reference gene primer amplification yielded estimated nucleated cell counts. Measured with immunoSEQ multiplex PCR; TCRdb has only the in-frame clones, and not every one. The V and J calls and clone size are taken from that table; D and trimming were inferred from the DNA. Of under 300,000 clones listed, 85% to 90% were seen once; the top ten hold approximately 1.8%. CDR3 length: 13 residues. CDR1 MNHEY and CDR2 SMNVEV come from the germline V gene (reference sequence). V dropped 4 bases and J dropped 10 bases, with 11 bases sitting between them. All enrollees were roughly 18 to 89 years old and from under 25 US areas.

Sequenced sample: PBMCs or T cells enriched from blood (not recorded which). The sequence was collected from a woman aged 60 to 75 who had recovered from COVID-19. The rearrangement joins TRBV27 to TRBJ1-6; TRBD1 is a possible D gene (6 bases). CDR3 sequence reads: CASSWTEESPLHF. CDR3 bases: TGTGCCAGCAGTTGGACAGAGGAATCACCCCTCCACTTT.